This TCR beta chain was obtained from a study of identical twins. Overall study findings and caveats: Instead of following the same donors, the conclusions were based on cross-sectional statistical analysis. Because invariant MAIT and iNKT cells could be present, zero-insertion analyses could be partly confounded. Models underestimated how often monozygotic twins shared out-of-frame TCR alpha.

TCRdb called the 5' RACE reads again in MiXCR, with one record for every CDR3 protein. The table shows hundreds of thousands of distinct CDR3 sequences, with around 8.3% occurring only once. Comments on this clonotype: Its antigen is currently unknown.

These sequences were also reported in another study, on yellow fever vaccine responses in identical twins.

The TCR sequence derives from a young woman in good health. Sequencing was performed on PBMCs.

CDR3 loop: CAISEPGQRYGYTF. The CDR3 DNA is TGTGCCATCAGTGAACCAGGACAGAGATATGGCTACACCTTC. The V and J genes are TRBV10-3 and TRBJ1-2; D might be TRBD1 (6 bases). CDR3 length: 14 residues. Germline CDR1 reads ENHRY; CDR2 reads SYGVKD. Trimming stripped 3 bases from V and 5 bases from J, with 13 bases between.